The entry below gives a single TCR beta chain sequence along with its context. In the original analysis: Amplifying reference gene primers gave estimates of nucleated cell counts. Method: immunoSEQ multiplex PCR; TCRdb's copy keeps in-frame clones and lacks some. That table is the source of V, J and clone size, and D and trimming were worked out from the DNA. The data contain about 150,000 clones, over 65% of them singletons. The data were taken from a study of blood T cell repertoires in COVID-19. Whole-study context: Sites across the United States, Italy and Spain contributed samples from acute and convalescent COVID-19.

V shed 5 bases and J shed 1 base, with 18 bases lying between them. Per the germline V gene, CDR1 is LNHDA and CDR2 is SQIVND (reference sequence). The CDR3 covers 16 residues. This clonotype originated in a man of 80 years or more with acute or convalescent COVID-19. This chain uses TRBV19 with TRBJ2-7; perhaps TRBD2 as D (6 bases). The specimen sequenced was peripheral blood. CDR3 coding DNA: TGTGCCAGTAGTCCCCGTGGGAGCGGAGGGTCCTACGAGCAGTACTTC. Translating it yields CASSPRGSGGSYEQYF.